The 5 T cell receptor beta chains below all came from one sample that was sequenced in a study of CD8+CD57+ T cells in acquired aplastic anemia. Flow cytometry had shown expanded CD8+CD57+ cells in the patients chosen for sequencing. For CDR3 and TCR beta VDJ profiling, genomic DNA was the template used. One entry per CDR3 protein results from TCRdb running MiXCR on the reads. The data hold about 120,000 distinct CDR3 sequences, with 55% to 60% observed a single time. What was sequenced was sorted CD4+, CD8+, or CD8+CD57+ T cells (not recorded which) from PBMCs. All receptors derive from a human donor with aplastic anemia.

At least ten counts were recorded for this clonotype. The V call is TRBV6-1, the J call TRBJ1-1, with D tentatively TRBD1 (6 bases). Germline V gene lookup returns CDR1 MNHNS and CDR2 SASEGT. This CDR3 has 13 amino acids. Deletions cut 5 bases from V and 4 bases from J, with 11 bases between. The CDR3 loop reads CASSLQGSTEAFF. The CDR3 DNA follows: TGTGCCAGCAGTCTCCAGGGGAGCACTGAAGCTTTCTTT.

This clonotype was seen only a few times. CDR3 in DNA: TGTGCCAGCAGTCCCGGACCTCCCCTTGGAGAGACCCAGTACTTC. Translated, it gives CASSPGPPLGETQYF. The chain has TRBV25-1 and TRBJ2-5, with no clear D. Germline V gene sequence: CDR1 MGHDK, CDR2 SYGVNS. This CDR3 has 15 amino acids. V gave up 5 bases and J gave up 4 bases, with 17 bases separating them.

This clonotype was seen only once. The J gene is TRBJ1-1, the V gene TRBV5-1; tentative D call: TRBD1 (6 bases). Germline V CDR1 and CDR2: SGHRS, YFSETQ. The V gene lost 2 bases and the J gene lost 4 bases, with 12 bases spanning the gap. The CDR3 loop spans 14 amino acids. The DNA for the CDR3 is TGCGCCAGCAGCTTACAGGGCCATGGCACTGAAGCTTTCTTT. Translation: CASSLQGHGTEAFF.

This clonotype was seen many times. The J gene is TRBJ2-7, the V gene TRBV9; TRBD1 agrees at 7 bases. J gave up 5 bases and V 4 bases, and 9 bases lay outside the gene matches. Germline loops: CDR1 SGDLS, CDR2 YYNGEE. The CDR3 contains 14 residues. CDR3 residues: CASSPWDRIDEQYF. The CDR3 DNA is TGTGCCAGCAGCCCATGGGACAGAATCGACGAGCAGTACTTC.

This clonotype was observed a single time. The CDR3 DNA reads as TGCAGTGCTAGGGACGGGGGCACTGAAGCTTTCTTT. The encoded protein is CSARDGGTEAFF. The chain combines TRBV20-1 with TRBJ1-1, with a tentative D call TRBD1 (5 bases). The CDR3 contains 12 residues. Germline loops: CDR1 DFQATT, CDR2 SNEGSKA (reference sequence). Trimming removed 3 bases from V and 4 bases from J, with 9 bases in between.